Below are 28 T cell receptor beta chains sequenced from a single sample in a study of TIL therapy for anti-PD-1-resistant metastatic lung cancer (TCRdb year 2021). Using bias-controlled multiplex PCR with the immunoSEQ v3 hsTCRB kit, the TCR beta CDR3 regions were amplified from genomic DNA. In TCRdb, the immuneACCESS table is reduced to in-frame sequences with V and J assigned. These tables do not hold every clone; where another copy was compared, an unresolved V gene accounts for under half, and the others remain unexplained. This sample has 55,000 or so clones in its table, and more than 80% of those were observed once. The biggest ten clones account for 2.9% of the sample. Taken with the paper, the label for time point translates to: pre-treatment sample, taken before nivolumab and TIL therapy. The sample here was blood, taken at baseline. These receptor sequences come from a person aged 25 to 85 with non-small cell lung cancer.

The V call is TRBV19, the J call TRBJ2-2, with 7 bases that match TRBD1. V trimming: 7 bases; J trimming: 5 bases; junction bases outside the gene matches: 4. Germline V gene sequence: CDR1 LNHDA, CDR2 SQIVND (reference sequence). The CDR3 is 13 residues long. The CDR3 DNA reads as TGTGCCAGTAAGGGGGCTTGGACCGGGGAGCTGTTTTTT. Translation: CASKGAWTGELFF.

The chain links TRBV24-1 to TRBJ2-3, with 11 bases identical to TRBD2. This CDR3 is built from 16 residues. The germline V gene encodes CDR1 KGHDR and CDR2 SFDVKD. V shed 4 bases, J shed 3 bases, and the junction held 5 bases outside the gene matches. The CDR3 spells CATSDLSGGGTDTQYF. Written as DNA, the CDR3 is TGTGCCACCAGTGACCTTAGCGGGGGGGGTACAGATACGCAGTATTTT.

The genes are TRBV19 and TRBJ2-5, with a tentative D call TRBD1 (6 bases). This CDR3 has 15 amino acids. Per the germline V gene, CDR1 is LNHDA and CDR2 is SQIVND (reference sequence). Trimming took 6 bases from V and 0 from J, leaving 14 bases between them. CDR3 amino acids: CASSPNRAYQETQYF. DNA for the CDR3: TGTGCCAGTAGCCCTAACAGGGCGTACCAAGAGACCCAGTACTTC.

The V and J genes are TRBV9 and TRBJ2-3, with TRBD2 identical over 8 bases. The CDR3 is 15 residues long. The germline V gene has CDR1 SGDLS and CDR2 YYNGEE. V shed 3 bases, J shed 2 bases, and the junction held 5 bases outside the gene matches. CDR3 sequence reads: CASSETSVLTDTQYF. The CDR3 nucleotides are TGTGCCAGCAGCGAGACTAGCGTACTCACAGATACGCAGTATTTT.

The chain uses TRBV28 and TRBJ2-3, with D perhaps matching TRBD1 (5 bases). This CDR3 comprises 11 residues. Germline V CDR1 and CDR2: MDHEN, SYDVKM. V lost 7 bases and J 4 bases, leaving 6 bases between the germline ends. The CDR3 sequence: CASIGADTQYF. DNA of the CDR3: TGTGCCAGCATAGGGGCAGATACGCAGTATTTT.

The rearrangement joins TRBV4-3 to TRBJ2-3; the D call may be TRBD1 or TRBD2 (5 bases each). Germline lookup yields CDR1 LGHNA and CDR2 YSLEER. V was cut by 0 bases and J by 8 bases, with 15 bases left in between. The CDR3 spans 15 residues. CDR3 in DNA: TGCGCCAGCAGCCAAGAATATCAAGGGACCCGTACGCAGTATTTT. Translation: CASSQEYQGTRTQYF.

The chain is built from TRBV10-1 and TRBJ2-1; 12 bases line up with TRBD2. The V gene's germline CDR1 is WNHNN and CDR2 SYGVQD (reference sequence). This CDR3 spans 17 amino acids. Germline trimming cut 8 bases from V and 8 bases from J; bases unmatched to any gene: 16. The CDR3 region has the DNA TGCGCCAGCTCCAGTCAGGCTAGCGGGAGGGTATGGGATGAGCAGTTCTTC. It codes for CASSSQASGRVWDEQFF.

In this sample, this clone turned up a few times. The J gene is TRBJ1-5, the V gene TRBV25-1, with D possibly matching TRBD1 (6 bases). The CDR3 sequence is 12 residues long. CDR1 is MGHDK, CDR2 SYGVNS, per germline. Deletions cut 6 bases from V and 7 bases from J, with 10 bases between. This chain's CDR3 is CASRRGEQPQHF. CDR3 DNA sequence: TGTGCCAGCAGGAGGGGGGAACAGCCCCAGCATTTT.

The J gene is TRBJ1-1, the V gene TRBV7-3; D remains unclear. The CDR3 extends over 16 amino acids. The germline V gene has CDR1 SGHTA and CDR2 FQGTGA. V lost 2 bases and J lost 1, with 14 bases in between. The CDR3 loop is CASSLHPDRRNTEAFF. Here the CDR3 DNA reads TGTGCCAGCAGCTTACATCCAGACCGAAGGAACACTGAAGCTTTCTTT.

The rearrangement links TRBV5-5 to TRBJ2-3, with TRBD1 identical over 8 bases. Losses at the gene ends were 2 bases for V and 2 bases for J; bases not matched to a gene: 4. The CDR3 has 15 amino acids. The germline CDR1 and CDR2 sequences are SGHKS and YYEKEE (reference sequence). The CDR3 loop is CASSFRGQDTDTQYF. In DNA form, the CDR3 reads TGTGCCAGCAGCTTCAGGGGACAGGACACAGATACGCAGTATTTT.

J is TRBJ2-4 and V is TRBV6-2 or TRBV6-3, with D maybe TRBD2 (7 bases). Per germline, CDR1 MNHEY and CDR2 SVGEGT. The CDR3 contains 18 residues. The V end was cut by 4 bases, the J end by 10 bases, with 29 bases between. The CDR3 loop reads CASSLLGHQVVAGTIQYF. The DNA of the CDR3 is TGTGCCAGCAGTTTGCTGGGACACCAGGTGGTAGCGGGCACAATTCAGTACTTC.

This chain joins TRBV7-8 and TRBJ2-5; TRBD2 is a possible D gene (5 bases). Trimming removed 1 base from V and 5 bases from J, with 11 bases in between. This CDR3 is 14 amino acids long. Looked up from germline, CDR1 is SGHVS and CDR2 is FQNEAQ. The CDR3 sequence is CASSLDAGRETQYF. DNA of the CDR3: TGTGCCAGCAGCTTAGATGCGGGTCGGGAGACCCAGTACTTC.

The chain is built from TRBV23-1 and TRBJ2-5, with TRBD1 matching 9 bases. Being an ORF, TRBV23-1 has a function that is uncertain. CDR3 length: 15 amino acids. V shed 8 bases and J 3 bases; nucleotides not matched to a gene: 10. CDR3 sequence reads: CASVRPWDREETQYF. The CDR3 DNA follows: TGCGCCAGCGTGCGCCCCTGGGACAGGGAAGAGACCCAGTACTTC.

The chain links TRBV30 to TRBJ1-2, with D maybe TRBD1 (5 bases). The CDR3 has 14 residues. Trimming shortened V by 0 bases and J by 8 bases, and 16 bases separated the two germline ends. Germline values: CDR1 GTSNPN, CDR2 SVGIG (reference sequence). The CDR3 DNA is TGTGCCTGGAGTGTACTTCGGGGGAAAGACGGCTACACCTTC. It specifies CAWSVLRGKDGYTF.

This clone was detected only a few times. The rearrangement links TRBV28 to TRBJ2-7, with D perhaps matching TRBD2 (5 bases). Between the trimmed V and J ends, which lost 5 bases and 9 bases, there was a span of 17 bases. This CDR3 is 13 amino acids long. CDR1 MDHEN and CDR2 SYDVKM come from the germline V gene. Here the CDR3 reads CASSAPAMEVQYF. The CDR3 DNA reads TGTGCCAGCAGTGCCCCGGCGATGGAGGTGCAGTACTTC.

The CDR3, as DNA: TGCGCCAGCAGCTTAAGAACCAGGGGGGGGAGTCTCTACGAGCAGTACTTC. The encoded protein is CASSLRTRGGSLYEQYF. This chain connects TRBV5-1 to TRBJ2-7; D is tentatively TRBD1 or TRBD2 (7 bases each). V dropped 2 bases and J dropped 3 bases, with 21 bases sitting between them. Germline CDR1 is SGHRS and CDR2 is YFSETQ. The CDR3 runs to 17 residues.

This clone was observed many times. This chain links TRBV27 with TRBJ2-1, with TRBD1 identical over 11 bases. This CDR3 spans 16 amino acids. Germline V CDR1 and CDR2: MNHEY, SMNVEV (reference sequence). J lost 4 bases, V lost 2 bases, and 4 bases had no gene match. CDR3 bases: TGTGCCAGCAGTTTACTGGGACAGGGGGGGTACAATGAGCAGTTCTTC. Amino acids: CASSLLGQGGYNEQFF.

The table lists this clone with a few counts. V is TRBV7-2 and J is TRBJ2-7; 9 bases fit TRBD2. The CDR3 length is 13 residues. V lost 5 bases, J lost 7 bases, and 6 bases stayed unmatched. Looked up from germline, CDR1 is SGHTA and CDR2 is FQGNSA. CDR3 protein: CASSPGTSNEQYF. The CDR3 DNA sequence: TGTGCCAGCAGCCCCGGGACTAGCAATGAGCAGTACTTC.

This chain joins TRBV10-1 and TRBJ2-5; the D gene is possibly TRBD2 (6 bases). Germline V gene data show CDR1 as WNHNN and CDR2 as SYGVQD (reference sequence). V was shortened by 3 bases and J by 5 bases, with 19 bases between the two germline ends. The CDR3 runs to 16 residues. CDR3: CASSDGTSYGRETQYF. Here the CDR3 DNA reads TGCGCCAGCAGTGACGGTACTAGCTATGGCCGGGAGACCCAGTACTTC.

This clone came up a few times. J is TRBJ1-2 and V is TRBV28, with TRBD1 matching 9 bases. The CDR3 is 15 residues long. V was clipped by 3 bases and J by 4 bases; unmatched bases: 6. Per the germline V gene, CDR1 is MDHEN and CDR2 is SYDVKM. CDR3 coding DNA: TGTGCCAGCAGTTTGTCCACAGGGGGCGTCTATGGCTACACCTTC. It yields the protein CASSLSTGGVYGYTF.

This clone was detected only a few times. V usage is TRBV6-2 or TRBV6-3 and J usage is TRBJ2-1, with 14 positions matching TRBD2. The CDR3 loop spans 18 amino acids. CDR1 and CDR2 (germline): MNHEY, SVGEGT. Unmatched junction bases numbered 5, after V lost 1 base and J lost 3 bases. This CDR3 reads CASSYLGLAGALYNEQFF. The CDR3 bases are TGTGCCAGCAGTTACTTGGGACTAGCGGGGGCCCTCTACAATGAGCAGTTCTTC.

V usage is TRBV29-1 and J usage is TRBJ2-3; TRBD2 might be the D (6 bases). The ends were cut back, 6 bases at V and 3 bases at J, with 16 bases in the middle. Germline CDR1 is SQVTM and CDR2 is ANQGSEA. CDR3 length: 14 amino acids. CDR3 sequence reads: CSVGGPLLTDTQYF. The CDR3 DNA reads TGCAGCGTGGGGGGTCCGTTACTAACAGATACGCAGTATTTT.

This chain uses TRBV6-2 or TRBV6-3 with TRBJ2-7; D not resolved. CDR1 MNHEY and CDR2 SVGEGT come from the germline V gene. The CDR3 totals 11 residues. V was shortened by 5 bases and J by 2 bases, with 4 bases between the two germline ends. CDR3 protein: CASSQPYEQYF. CDR3 nucleotide sequence: TGTGCCAGCAGTCAACCCTACGAGCAGTACTTC.

The chain combines TRBV11-2 with TRBJ1-2, with TRBD1 matching 7 bases. V was clipped by 3 bases and J by 2 bases; unmatched bases: 6. The CDR3 covers 15 residues. The V gene's germline CDR1 is SGHAT and CDR2 FQNNGV. This CDR3 reads CASSLQGGGNYGYTF. The CDR3, as DNA: TGTGCCAGCAGCTTGCAGGGAGGGGGCAACTATGGCTACACCTTC.

J is TRBJ2-3 and V is TRBV2; 8 bases align to TRBD2. This CDR3 region has 15 residues. V gave up 6 bases and J gave up 1 base; unmatched junction bases: 6. CDR1 is SNHLY and CDR2 is FYNNEI in the germline V gene. As DNA, the CDR3 is TGTGCCAGCAGGGGGACTAGTTTAGGCACAGATACGCAGTATTTT. It specifies CASRGTSLGTDTQYF.

V is TRBV7-9 and J is TRBJ1-4; 8 nucleotides align to TRBD1. V was pared by 4 bases and J by 8 bases, with 6 bases of the junction left unmatched. In germline, CDR1 is SEHNR, CDR2 FQNEAQ (reference sequence). The CDR3 is made up of 14 amino acids. As DNA, the CDR3 is TGTGCCAGCAGCTACGGGACAGGTGGAGAAAAACTGTTTTTT. As protein: CASSYGTGGEKLFF.

This clone was seen a few times. J is TRBJ1-4 and V is TRBV18; a possible D gene is TRBD1 (6 bases). The CDR3 sequence is 13 residues long. The V end was cut by 1 base, the J end by 15 bases, with 15 bases between. CDR1 is KGHSH and CDR2 is LQKENI in the germline V gene. CDR3 loop: CASSPQPGAFMFF. In nucleotides, the CDR3 is TGTGCCAGCTCACCACAACCAGGGGCCTTTATGTTTTTT.

V and J are TRBV5-1 and TRBJ2-3; D possibly corresponds to TRBD2 (6 bases). The CDR3 extends over 13 amino acids. The germline V and J ends were trimmed by 0 bases and 4 bases, with 6 bases remaining between them. Germline values: CDR1 SGHRS, CDR2 YFSETQ. CDR3 sequence: CASSLAGADTQYF. Here the CDR3 DNA reads TGCGCCAGCAGCTTGGCGGGGGCAGATACGCAGTATTTT.